The clone carrying this T cell receptor (beta chain) was observed a few times. MiXCR, run by TCRdb on the 5' RACE reads, gives a single entry per CDR3 protein. The table lists 470,000 or so distinct CDR3 sequences, around a quarter of them singletons. The length of the CDR3 is 14 residues. Trimming took 5 bases from V and 4 from J, leaving 14 bases between them. The germline gives CDR1 SEHNR, CDR2 FQNEAQ (reference sequence). This specimen belongs to a study of T-cell memory formation after mild COVID-19. The V call is TRBV7-9, the J call TRBJ2-5, with a weak D call TRBD1 (6 bases). Sequencing was done on a sample of PBMCs or a T cell subset sorted from them (not recorded which). This TCR was sampled from an adult woman who had mild COVID-19 (a few samples of this study predate the infection). Cell type and time point are not known. The CDR3 is CASSGMGAGETQYF. The CDR3 DNA reads as TGTGCCAGCAGCGGGATGGGGGCCGGAGAGACCCAGTACTTC.